This T cell receptor beta chain appears in the sequencing data of a study of CD8 T cells in ankylosing spondylitis. Study findings and constraints: What seemed typical of ankylosing spondylitis blood was a TCR beta motif built from eight highly homologous variants.

In TCRdb, the 5' RACE reads were re-called with MiXCR into one record per CDR3 protein. The sample yields 450,000 to 550,000 distinct CDR3 sequences, 5.3% seen once. The junction had 5 bases not matched to a gene; V was cut back by 6 bases and J by 2 bases. This CDR3 has 14 residues. Per germline, CDR1 SNHLY and CDR2 FYNNEI. This clonotype has a count of ten or more. Its antigen is unidentified. The TCR sequence derives from a male donor with ankylosing spondylitis. The sample taken for sequencing was blood, either unsorted or a sorted T cell fraction (not recorded which). This rearrangement joins TRBV2 to TRBJ1-1, with 8 bases matching TRBD1. The CDR3 reads CASRRDRTNTEAFF. The CDR3 nucleotides read TGTGCCAGCAGGAGGGACAGGACAAACACTGAAGCTTTCTTT.